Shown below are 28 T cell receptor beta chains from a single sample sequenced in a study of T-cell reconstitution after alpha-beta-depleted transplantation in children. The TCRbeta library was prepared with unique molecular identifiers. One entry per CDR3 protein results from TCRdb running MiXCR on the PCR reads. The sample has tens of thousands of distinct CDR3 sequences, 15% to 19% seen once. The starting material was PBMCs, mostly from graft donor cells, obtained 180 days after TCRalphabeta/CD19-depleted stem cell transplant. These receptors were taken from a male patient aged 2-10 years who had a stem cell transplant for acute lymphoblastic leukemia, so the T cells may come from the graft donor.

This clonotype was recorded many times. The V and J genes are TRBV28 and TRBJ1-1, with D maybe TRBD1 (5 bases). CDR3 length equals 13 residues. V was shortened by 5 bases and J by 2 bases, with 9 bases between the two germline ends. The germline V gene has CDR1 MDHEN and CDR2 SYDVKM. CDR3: CASSLTVNTEAFF. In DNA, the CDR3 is TGTGCCAGCAGTCTGACAGTTAACACTGAAGCTTTCTTT. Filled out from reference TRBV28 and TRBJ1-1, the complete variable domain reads DVKVTQSSRYLVKRTGEKVFLECVQDMDHENMFWYRQDPGLGLRLIYFSYDVKMKEKGDIPEGYSVSREKKERFSLILESASTNQTSMYLCASSLTVNTEAFFGQGTRLTVV.

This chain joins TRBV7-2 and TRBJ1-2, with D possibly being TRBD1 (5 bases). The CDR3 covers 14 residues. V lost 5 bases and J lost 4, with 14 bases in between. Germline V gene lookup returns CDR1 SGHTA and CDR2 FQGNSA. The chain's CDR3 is CASSTPTGSYGYTF. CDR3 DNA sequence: TGTGCCAGCAGCACCCCTACAGGCTCCTATGGCTACACCTTC.

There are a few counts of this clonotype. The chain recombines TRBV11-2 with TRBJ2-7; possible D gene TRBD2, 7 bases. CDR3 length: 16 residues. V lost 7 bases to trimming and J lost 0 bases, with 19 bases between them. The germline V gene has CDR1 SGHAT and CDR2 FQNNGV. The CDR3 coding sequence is TGTGCCAGCAAACGGGGGGCTCCTCTGAGCTCCTACGAGCAGTACTTC. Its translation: CASKRGAPLSSYEQYF.

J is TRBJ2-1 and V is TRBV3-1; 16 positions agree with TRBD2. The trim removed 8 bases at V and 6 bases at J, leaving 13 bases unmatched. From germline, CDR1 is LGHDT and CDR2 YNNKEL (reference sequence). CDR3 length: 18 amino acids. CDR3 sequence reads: CASCLSVGLAGGTNEQFF. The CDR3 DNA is TGTGCCAGCTGTTTATCCGTGGGACTAGCGGGGGGGACCAATGAGCAGTTCTTC.

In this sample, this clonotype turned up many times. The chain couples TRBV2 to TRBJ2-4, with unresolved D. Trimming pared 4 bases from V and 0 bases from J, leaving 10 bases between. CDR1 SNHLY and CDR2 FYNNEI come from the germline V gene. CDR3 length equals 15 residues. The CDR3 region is CASSVVKIAKNIQYF. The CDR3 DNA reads TGTGCCAGCAGTGTGGTCAAAATAGCCAAAAACATTCAGTACTTC.

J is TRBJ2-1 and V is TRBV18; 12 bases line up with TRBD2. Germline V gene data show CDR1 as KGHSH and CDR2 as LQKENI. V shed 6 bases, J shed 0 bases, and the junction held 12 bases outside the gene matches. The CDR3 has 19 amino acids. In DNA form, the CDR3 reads TGTGCCAGCTCTCGAGATAACCTAGCGGGAGGGATCTCCTACAATGAGCAGTTCTTC. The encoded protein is CASSRDNLAGGISYNEQFF.

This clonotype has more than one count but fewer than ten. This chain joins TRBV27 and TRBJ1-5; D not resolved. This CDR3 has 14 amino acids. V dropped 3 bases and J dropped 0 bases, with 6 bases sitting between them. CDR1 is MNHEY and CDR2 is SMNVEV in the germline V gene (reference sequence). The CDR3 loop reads CASSFVYSNQPQHF. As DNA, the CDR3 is TGTGCCAGCAGTTTTGTATATAGCAATCAGCCCCAGCATTTT.

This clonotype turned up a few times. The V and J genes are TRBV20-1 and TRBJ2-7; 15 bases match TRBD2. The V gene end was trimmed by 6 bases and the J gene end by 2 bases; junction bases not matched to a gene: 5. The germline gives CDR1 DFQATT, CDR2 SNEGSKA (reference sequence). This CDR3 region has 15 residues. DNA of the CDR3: TGCAGTGCCAGGGGACTAGCGGGGGGCCCCTACGAGCAGTACTTC. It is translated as CSARGLAGGPYEQYF.

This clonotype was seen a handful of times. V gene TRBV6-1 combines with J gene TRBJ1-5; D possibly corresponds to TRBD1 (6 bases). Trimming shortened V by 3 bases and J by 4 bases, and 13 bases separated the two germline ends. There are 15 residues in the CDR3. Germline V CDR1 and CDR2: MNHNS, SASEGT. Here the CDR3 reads CASSDLTGANQPQHF. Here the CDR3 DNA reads TGTGCCAGCAGTGACCTAACGGGGGCTAATCAGCCCCAGCATTTT.

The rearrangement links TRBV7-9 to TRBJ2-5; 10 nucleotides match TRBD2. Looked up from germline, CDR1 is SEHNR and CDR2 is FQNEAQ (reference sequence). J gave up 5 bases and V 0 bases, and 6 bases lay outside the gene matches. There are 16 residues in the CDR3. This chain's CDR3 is CASSLAQRGGRETQYF. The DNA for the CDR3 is TGTGCCAGCAGCTTAGCCCAGCGGGGGGGCCGGGAGACCCAGTACTTC.

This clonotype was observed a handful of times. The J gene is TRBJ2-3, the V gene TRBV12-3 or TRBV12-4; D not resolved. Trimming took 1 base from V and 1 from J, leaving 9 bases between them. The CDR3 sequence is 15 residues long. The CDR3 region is CASSLGPAGTDTQYF. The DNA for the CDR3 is TGTGCCAGCAGTTTAGGTCCGGCGGGCACAGATACGCAGTATTTT.

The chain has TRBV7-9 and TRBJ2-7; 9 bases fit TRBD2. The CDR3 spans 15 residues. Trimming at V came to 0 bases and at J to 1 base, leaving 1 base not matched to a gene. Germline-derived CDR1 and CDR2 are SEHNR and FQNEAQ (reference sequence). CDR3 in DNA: TGTGCCAGCAGCTTAGCTAGCGGGGGATCCTACGAGCAGTACTTC. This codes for CASSLASGGSYEQYF.

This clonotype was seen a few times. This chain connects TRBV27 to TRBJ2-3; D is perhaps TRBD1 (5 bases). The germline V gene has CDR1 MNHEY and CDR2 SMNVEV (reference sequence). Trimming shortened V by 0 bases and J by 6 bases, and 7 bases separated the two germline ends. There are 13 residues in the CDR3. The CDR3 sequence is CASSLSGLDTQYF. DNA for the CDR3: TGTGCCAGCAGTTTATCGGGGCTGGATACGCAGTATTTT.

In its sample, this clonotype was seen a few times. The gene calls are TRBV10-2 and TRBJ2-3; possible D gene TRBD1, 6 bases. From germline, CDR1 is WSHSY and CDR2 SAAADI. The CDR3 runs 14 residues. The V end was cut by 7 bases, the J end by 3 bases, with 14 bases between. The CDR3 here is CASKGGYPTDTQYF. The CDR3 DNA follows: TGCGCCAGCAAAGGGGGTTATCCGACAGATACGCAGTATTTT.

Here the CDR3 DNA reads TGCAGCGTTGACAGGAGCCCATATGGCTACACCTTC. This sequence encodes CSVDRSPYGYTF. This chain joins TRBV29-1 and TRBJ1-2; D unresolved. From germline, CDR1 is SQVTM and CDR2 ANQGSEA. Trimming pared 3 bases from V and 5 bases from J, leaving 10 bases between. The CDR3 extends over 12 amino acids.

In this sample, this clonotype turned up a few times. CDR3 in amino acids: CASSSSRRTEAFF. DNA for the CDR3: TGTGCCAGCAGCTCGTCGAGGAGGACTGAAGCTTTCTTT. The chain carries TRBV5-6 and TRBJ1-1; D uncertain. The CDR3 runs to 13 residues. Looked up from germline, CDR1 is SGHDT and CDR2 is YYEEEE. The V gene lost 3 bases and the J gene lost 5 bases, with 11 bases spanning the gap.

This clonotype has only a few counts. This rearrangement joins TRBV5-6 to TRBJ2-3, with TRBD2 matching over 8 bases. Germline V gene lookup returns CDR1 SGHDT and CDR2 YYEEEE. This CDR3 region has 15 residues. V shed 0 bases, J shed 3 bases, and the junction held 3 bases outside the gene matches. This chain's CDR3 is CASSLAGGKTDTQYF. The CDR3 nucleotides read TGTGCCAGCAGCTTGGCGGGGGGGAAAACAGATACGCAGTATTTT.

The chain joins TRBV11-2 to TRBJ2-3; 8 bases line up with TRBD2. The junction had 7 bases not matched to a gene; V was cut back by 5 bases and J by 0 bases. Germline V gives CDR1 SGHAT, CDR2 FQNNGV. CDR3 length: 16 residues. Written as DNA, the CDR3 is TGTGCCAGCAGCCCGGGAGTAGCGGGGAGCACAGATACGCAGTATTTT. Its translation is CASSPGVAGSTDTQYF.

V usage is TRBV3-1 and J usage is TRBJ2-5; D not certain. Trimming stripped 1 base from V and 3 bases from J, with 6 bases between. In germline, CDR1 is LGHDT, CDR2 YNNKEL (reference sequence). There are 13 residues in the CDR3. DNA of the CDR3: TGTGCCAGCAGCCAAGGACTCAAAGAGACCCAGTACTTC. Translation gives CASSQGLKETQYF.

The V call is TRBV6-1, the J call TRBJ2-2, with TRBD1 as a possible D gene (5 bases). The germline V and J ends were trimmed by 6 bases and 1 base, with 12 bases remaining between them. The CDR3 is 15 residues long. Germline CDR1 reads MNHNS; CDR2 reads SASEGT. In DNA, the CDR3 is TGTGCCAGCAGAGGTTCAGGGTGGAACACCGGGGAGCTGTTTTTT. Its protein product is CASRGSGWNTGELFF.

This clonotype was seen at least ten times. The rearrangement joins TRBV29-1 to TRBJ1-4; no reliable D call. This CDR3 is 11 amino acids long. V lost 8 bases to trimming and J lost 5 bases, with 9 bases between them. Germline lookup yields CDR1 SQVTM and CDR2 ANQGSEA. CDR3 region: CSHTENEKLFF. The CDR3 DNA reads TGCAGCCACACGGAGAATGAAAAACTGTTTTTT.

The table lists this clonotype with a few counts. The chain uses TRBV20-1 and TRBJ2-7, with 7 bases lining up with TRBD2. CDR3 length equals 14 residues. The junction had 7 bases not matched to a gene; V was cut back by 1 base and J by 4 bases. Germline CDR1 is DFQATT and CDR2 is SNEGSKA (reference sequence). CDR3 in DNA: TGCAGTGCTAGAGCCGCGGGGGTCGGGTACGAGCAGTACTTC. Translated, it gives CSARAAGVGYEQYF.

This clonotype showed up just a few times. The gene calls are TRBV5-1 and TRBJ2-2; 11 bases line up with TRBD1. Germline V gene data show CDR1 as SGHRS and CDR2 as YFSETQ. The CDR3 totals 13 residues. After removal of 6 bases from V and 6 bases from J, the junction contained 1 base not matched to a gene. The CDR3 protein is CASKGQGAGELFF. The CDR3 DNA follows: TGCGCCAGCAAGGGACAGGGGGCCGGGGAGCTGTTTTTT. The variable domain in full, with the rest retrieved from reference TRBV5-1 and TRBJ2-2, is KAGVTQTPRYLIKTRGQQVTLSCSPISGHRSVSWYQQTPGQGLQFLFEYFSETQRNKGNFPGRFSGRQFSNSRSEMNVSTLELGDSALYLCASKGQGAGELFFGEGSRLTVL.

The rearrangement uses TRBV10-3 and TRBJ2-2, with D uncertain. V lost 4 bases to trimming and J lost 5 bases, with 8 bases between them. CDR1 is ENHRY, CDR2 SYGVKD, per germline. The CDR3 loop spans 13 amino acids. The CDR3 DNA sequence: TGTGCCATCAGTGTTGACGGAACCGGGGAGCTGTTTTTT. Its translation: CAISVDGTGELFF.

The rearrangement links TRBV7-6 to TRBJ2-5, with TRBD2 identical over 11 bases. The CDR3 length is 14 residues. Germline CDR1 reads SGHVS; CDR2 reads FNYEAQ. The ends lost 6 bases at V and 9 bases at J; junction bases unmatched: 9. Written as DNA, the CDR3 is TGTGCCAGCAGTTCAACTAGCGGGGGATGGGCCCAGTACTTC. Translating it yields CASSSTSGGWAQYF.

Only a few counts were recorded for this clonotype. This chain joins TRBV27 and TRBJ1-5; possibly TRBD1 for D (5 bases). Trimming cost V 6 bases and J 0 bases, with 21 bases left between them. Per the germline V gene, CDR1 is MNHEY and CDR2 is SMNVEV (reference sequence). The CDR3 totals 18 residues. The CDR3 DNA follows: TGTGCCAGCAGGGGGGATGGATCAGGACTCCATAGCAATCAGCCCCAGCATTTT. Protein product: CASRGDGSGLHSNQPQHF.

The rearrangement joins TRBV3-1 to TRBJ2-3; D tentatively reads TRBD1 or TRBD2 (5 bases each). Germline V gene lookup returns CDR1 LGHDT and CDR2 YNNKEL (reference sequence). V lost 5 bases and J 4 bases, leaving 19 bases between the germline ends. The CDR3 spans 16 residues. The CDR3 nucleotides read TGTGCCAGCAGCACGGGACGTCCTCCTTGGGCAGATACGCAGTATTTT. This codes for CASSTGRPPWADTQYF.

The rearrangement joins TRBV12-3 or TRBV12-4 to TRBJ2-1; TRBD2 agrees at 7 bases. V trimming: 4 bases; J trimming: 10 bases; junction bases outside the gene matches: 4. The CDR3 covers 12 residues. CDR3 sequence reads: CASSSGTMEQFF. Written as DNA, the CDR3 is TGTGCCAGCAGTTCCGGGACTATGGAGCAGTTCTTC.